This T cell receptor (beta chain) was captured in a study of radiotherapy plus CTLA-4 blockade in lung cancer. Study information: Objective responses emerged in about 20% of patients, and 31% attained disease control.

As for this clone: Its antigen remains unidentified.

Libraries were prepared by immunoSEQ multiplex PCR; TCRdb keeps only in-frame clonotypes and omits some of them. This table has 80,000 to 100,000 clones, about 91% appearing once. Study results and caveats: Early clonal dynamics of blood T cells, together with interferon-beta, were reported as the best response predictor. Expansion in blood of tumor-derived TCR clones was seen after radiotherapy plus ipilimumab.

The study gave focal radiation plus ipilimumab CTLA-4 blockade to patients with chemo-refractory metastatic non-small-cell lung cancer. CDR1 LGHNT and CDR2 FRNRAP come from the germline V gene. V lost 0 bases and J lost 5, with 11 bases in between. The CDR3 has 14 amino acids. V gene TRBV12-5 combines with J gene TRBJ2-7; D possibly corresponds to TRBD1 (6 bases). The sequence derives from a human donor with non-small cell lung cancer that progressed on radiotherapy plus ipilimumab. Sequenced here: peripheral blood, sampled from a patient treated with radiotherapy plus ipilimumab. CDR3 sequence (DNA): TGTGCTAGTGGTTTGGTCTACAGGGTCGACGAGCAGTACTTC. Protein sequence: CASGLVYRVDEQYF. The full variable domain, completed using reference TRBV12-5 and TRBJ2-7, is DARVTQTPRHKVTEMGQEVTMRCQPILGHNTVFWYRQTMMQGLELLAYFRNRAPLDDSGMPKDRFSAEMPDATLATLKIQPSEPRDSAVYFCASGLVYRVDEQYFGPGTRLTVT.